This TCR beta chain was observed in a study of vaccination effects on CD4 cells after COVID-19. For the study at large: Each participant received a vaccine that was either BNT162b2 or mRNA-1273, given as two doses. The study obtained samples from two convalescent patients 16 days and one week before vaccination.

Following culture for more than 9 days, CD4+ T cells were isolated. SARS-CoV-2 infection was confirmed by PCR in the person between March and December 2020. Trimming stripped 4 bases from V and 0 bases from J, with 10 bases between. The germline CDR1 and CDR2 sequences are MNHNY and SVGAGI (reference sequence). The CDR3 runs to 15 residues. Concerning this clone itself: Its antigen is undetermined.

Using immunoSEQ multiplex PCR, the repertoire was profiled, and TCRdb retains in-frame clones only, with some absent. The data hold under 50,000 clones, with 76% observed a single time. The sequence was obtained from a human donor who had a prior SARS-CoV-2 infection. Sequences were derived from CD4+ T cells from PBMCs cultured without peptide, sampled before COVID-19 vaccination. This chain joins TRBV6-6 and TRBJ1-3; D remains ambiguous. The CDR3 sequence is CASSSAGYSGNTIYF. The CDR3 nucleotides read TGTGCCAGCAGTTCCGCAGGCTACTCTGGAAACACCATATATTTT.